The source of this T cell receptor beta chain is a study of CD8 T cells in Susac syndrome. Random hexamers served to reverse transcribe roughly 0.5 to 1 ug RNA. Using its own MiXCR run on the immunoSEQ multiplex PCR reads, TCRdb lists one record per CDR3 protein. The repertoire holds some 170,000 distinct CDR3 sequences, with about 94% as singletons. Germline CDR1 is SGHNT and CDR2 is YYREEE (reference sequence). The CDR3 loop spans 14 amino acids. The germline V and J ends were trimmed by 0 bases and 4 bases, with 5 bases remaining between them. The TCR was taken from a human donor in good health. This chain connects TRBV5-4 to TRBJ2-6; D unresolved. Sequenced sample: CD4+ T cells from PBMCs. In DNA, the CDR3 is TGTGCCAGCAGCTTGGGTGCCGGGGCCAACGTCCTGACTTTC. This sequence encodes CASSLGAGANVLTF.